This T cell receptor beta chain is from a study of cytomegalovirus exposure and HLA in healthy donors. The PCR used 60 Vbeta and 13 Jbeta primers. Profiled with immunoSEQ multiplex PCR; TCRdb holds only in-frame clones, not every one. The data show under 200,000 clones, around 78% seen once. The V gene's germline CDR1 is SGDLS and CDR2 YYNGEE. Trimming left V 4 bases short and J 5 bases short, with 12 bases between. The CDR3 sequence is 13 residues long. The sequenced sample was PBMCs. This TCR derives from a woman aged 30 to 39 in good health and CMV-seropositive. The chain joins TRBV9 to TRBJ1-1, with a weak D call TRBD1 (6 bases). The CDR3 is CASSTKGGTEAFF. CDR3 coding DNA: TGTGCCAGCAGCACAAAGGGGGGGACTGAAGCTTTCTTT.